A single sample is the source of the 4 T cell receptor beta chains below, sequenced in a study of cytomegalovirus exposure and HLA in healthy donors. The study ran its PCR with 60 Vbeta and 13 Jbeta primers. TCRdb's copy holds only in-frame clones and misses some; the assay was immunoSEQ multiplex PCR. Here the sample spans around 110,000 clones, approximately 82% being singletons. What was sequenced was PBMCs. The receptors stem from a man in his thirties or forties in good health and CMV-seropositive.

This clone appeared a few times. The CDR3 loop reads CASSLEGTGLNYGYTF. CDR3 sequence (DNA): TGTGCCAGCAGCTTGGAAGGGACAGGGCTGAACTATGGCTACACCTTC. The V gene is TRBV5-6, the J gene TRBJ1-2; TRBD1 matches 9 bases. CDR3 length: 16 residues. Germline V CDR1 and CDR2: SGHDT, YYEEEE. Trimming took 0 bases from V and 2 from J; bases not matched to a gene: 5. The full variable domain, completed using reference TRBV5-6 and TRBJ1-2, is DAGVTQSPTHLIKTRGQQVTLRCSPKSGHDTVSWYQQALGQGPQFIFQYYEEEERQRGNFPDRFSGHQFPNYSSELNVNALLLGDSALYLCASSLEGTGLNYGYTFGSGTRLTVV.

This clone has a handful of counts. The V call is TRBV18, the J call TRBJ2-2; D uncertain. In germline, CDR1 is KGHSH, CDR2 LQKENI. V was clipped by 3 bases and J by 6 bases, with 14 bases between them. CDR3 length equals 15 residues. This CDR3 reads CASSPTTLGAGELFF. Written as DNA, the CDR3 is TGTGCCAGCTCACCCACCACGCTTGGAGCCGGGGAGCTGTTTTTT.

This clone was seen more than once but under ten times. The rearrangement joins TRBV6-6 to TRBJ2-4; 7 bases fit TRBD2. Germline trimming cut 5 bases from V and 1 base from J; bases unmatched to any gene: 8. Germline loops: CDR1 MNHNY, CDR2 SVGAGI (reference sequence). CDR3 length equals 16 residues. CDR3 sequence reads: CASSPGRRGAKNIQYF. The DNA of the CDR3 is TGTGCCAGCAGTCCGGGACGGCGGGGGGCCAAAAACATTCAGTACTTC.

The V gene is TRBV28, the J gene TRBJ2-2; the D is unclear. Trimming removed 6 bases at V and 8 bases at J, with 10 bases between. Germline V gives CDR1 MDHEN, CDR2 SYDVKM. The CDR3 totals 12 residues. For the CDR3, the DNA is TGTGCCAGCAGACAGCACTCAGGGGAGCTGTTTTTT. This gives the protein CASRQHSGELFF.